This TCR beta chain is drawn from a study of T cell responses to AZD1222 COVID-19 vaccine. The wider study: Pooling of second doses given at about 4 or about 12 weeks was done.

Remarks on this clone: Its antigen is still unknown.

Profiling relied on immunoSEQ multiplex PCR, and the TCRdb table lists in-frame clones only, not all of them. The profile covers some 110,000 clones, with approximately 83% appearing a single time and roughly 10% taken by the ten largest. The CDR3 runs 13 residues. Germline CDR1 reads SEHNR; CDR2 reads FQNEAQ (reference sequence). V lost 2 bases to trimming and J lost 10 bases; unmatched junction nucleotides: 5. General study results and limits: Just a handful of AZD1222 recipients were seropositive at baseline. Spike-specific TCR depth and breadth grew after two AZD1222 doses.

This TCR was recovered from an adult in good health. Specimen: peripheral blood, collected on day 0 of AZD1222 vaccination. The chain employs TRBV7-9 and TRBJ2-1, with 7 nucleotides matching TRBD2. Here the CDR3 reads CASSLMLAGEQFF. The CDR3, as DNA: TGTGCCAGCAGCTTAATGTTAGCGGGCGAGCAGTTCTTC. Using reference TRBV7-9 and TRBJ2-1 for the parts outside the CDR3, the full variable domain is DTGVSQNPRHKITKRGQNVTFRCDPISEHNRLYWYRQTLGQGPEFLTYFQNEAQLEKSRLLSDRFSAERPKGSFSTLEIQRTEQGDSAMYLCASSLMLAGEQFFGPGTRLTVL.